The sequence of this T cell receptor (beta chain) was determined in a study of OX40 agonist ivuxolimab in advanced cancers. Study information: Dose-escalation patients were diagnosed with hepatocellular carcinoma, melanoma, renal cell cancer or head and neck cancer. Study conclusions and caveats: Expanded clones tended on average to be more numerous among CD8+ T cells than CD4+. Clonal expansion among partial responders at 0.1-3.0 mg/kg ranked near the lowest.

CDR3 size: 17 residues. Germline CDR1 is MGHRA and CDR2 is YSYEKL. The V segment lost 3 bases and the J segment 7 bases; nucleotides outside the gene matches: 11. The study sampled blood at baseline, cycle 4 day 1, and cycle 7 day 1. By share of the sample, this clone is hyperexpanded. Its antigen is unknown. This table comes from immunoSEQ multiplex PCR, and its TCRdb copy is limited to in-frame clones, with some not included. The repertoire holds tens of thousands of clones, roughly 87% seen once, with more than 15% in the top ten. The TCR sequence derives from an adult with an advanced solid tumor such as melanoma, head and neck, liver or kidney cancer. The chain is built from TRBV4-1 and TRBJ2-1; 11 bases are shared with TRBD2. Sequenced here: CD4+ or CD8+ T cells sorted from blood, sampled in a trial of the OX40 agonist ivuxolimab. The CDR3 DNA sequence: TGCGCCAGCAGCCACTTTCTGACTAGCGGGAATGCGAATGAGCAGTTCTTC. It yields the protein CASSHFLTSGNANEQFF.